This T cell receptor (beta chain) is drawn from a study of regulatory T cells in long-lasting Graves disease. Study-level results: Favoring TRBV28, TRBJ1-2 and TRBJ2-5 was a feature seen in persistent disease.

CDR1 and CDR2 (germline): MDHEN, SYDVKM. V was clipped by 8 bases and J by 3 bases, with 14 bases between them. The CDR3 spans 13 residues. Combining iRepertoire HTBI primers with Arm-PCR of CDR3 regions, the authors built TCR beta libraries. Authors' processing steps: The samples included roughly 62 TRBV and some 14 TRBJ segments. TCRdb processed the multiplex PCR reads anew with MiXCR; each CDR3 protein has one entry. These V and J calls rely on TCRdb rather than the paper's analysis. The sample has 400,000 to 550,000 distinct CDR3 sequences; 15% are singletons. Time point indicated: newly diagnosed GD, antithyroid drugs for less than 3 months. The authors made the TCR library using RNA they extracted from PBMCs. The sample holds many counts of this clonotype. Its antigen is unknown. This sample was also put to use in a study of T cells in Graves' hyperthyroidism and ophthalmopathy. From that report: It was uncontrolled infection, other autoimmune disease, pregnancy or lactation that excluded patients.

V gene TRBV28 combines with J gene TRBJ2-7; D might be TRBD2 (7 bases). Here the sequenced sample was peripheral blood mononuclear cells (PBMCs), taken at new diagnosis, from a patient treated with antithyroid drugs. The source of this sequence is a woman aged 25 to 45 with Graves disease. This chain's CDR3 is CASLGASGYEQYF. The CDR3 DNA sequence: TGTGCCAGCCTGGGGGCTAGCGGCTACGAGCAGTACTTC.